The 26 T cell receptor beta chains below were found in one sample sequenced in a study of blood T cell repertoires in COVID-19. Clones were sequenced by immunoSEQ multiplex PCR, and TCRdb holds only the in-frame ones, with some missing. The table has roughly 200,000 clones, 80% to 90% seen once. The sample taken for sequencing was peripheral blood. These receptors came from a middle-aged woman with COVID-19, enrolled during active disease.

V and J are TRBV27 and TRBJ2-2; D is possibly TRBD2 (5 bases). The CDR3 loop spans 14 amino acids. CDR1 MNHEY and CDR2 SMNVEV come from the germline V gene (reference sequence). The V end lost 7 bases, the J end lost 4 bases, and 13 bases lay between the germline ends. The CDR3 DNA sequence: TGTGCCAGCAAACCGGGATACGGCACCGGGGAGCTGTTTTTT. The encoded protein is CASKPGYGTGELFF.

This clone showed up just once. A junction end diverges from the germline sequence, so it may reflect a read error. The CDR3 here is CASSLGQGETDTQYF. The CDR3 region has the DNA TGCGCCAGCAGTTTGGGACAGGGGGAAACAGATACGCAGTATTTT. This chain uses TRBV5-1 with TRBJ2-3, with 11 bases lining up with TRBD1. The CDR3 is 15 residues long. CDR1 is SGHRS and CDR2 is YFSETQ in the germline V gene.

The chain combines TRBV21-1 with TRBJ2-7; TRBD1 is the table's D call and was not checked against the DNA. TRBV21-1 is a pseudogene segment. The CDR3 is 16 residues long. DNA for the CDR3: TGTGCCAGCATAGGCGCCCGGGACAATCAAGGTTACGAGCAGTACTTC. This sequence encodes CASIGARDNQGYEQYF.

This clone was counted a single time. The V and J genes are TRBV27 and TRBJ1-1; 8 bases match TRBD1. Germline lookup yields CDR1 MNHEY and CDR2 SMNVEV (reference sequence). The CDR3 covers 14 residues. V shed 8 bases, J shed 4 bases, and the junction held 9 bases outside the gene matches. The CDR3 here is CASWIRGRGTEAFF. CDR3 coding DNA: TGTGCCAGCTGGATCAGGGGGCGGGGCACTGAAGCTTTCTTT.

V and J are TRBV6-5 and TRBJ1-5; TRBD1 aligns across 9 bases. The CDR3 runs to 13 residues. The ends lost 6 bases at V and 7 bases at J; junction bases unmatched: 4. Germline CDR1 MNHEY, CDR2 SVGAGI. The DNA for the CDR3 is TGTGCCAGCAGACGGGACAGGGCCCAGCCCCAGCATTTT. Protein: CASRRDRAQPQHF.

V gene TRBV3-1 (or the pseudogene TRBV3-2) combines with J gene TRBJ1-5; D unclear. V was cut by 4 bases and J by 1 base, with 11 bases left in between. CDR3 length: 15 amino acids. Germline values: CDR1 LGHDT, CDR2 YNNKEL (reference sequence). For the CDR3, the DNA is TGTGCCAGCAGCCGCGGGGTGTCCAGCAATCAGCCCCAGCATTTT. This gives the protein CASSRGVSSNQPQHF.

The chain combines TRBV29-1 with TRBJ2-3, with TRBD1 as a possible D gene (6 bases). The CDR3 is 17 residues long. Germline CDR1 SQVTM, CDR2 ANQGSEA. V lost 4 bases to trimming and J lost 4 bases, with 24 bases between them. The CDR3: CSVAGGQGMSTADTQYF. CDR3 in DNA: TGCAGCGTTGCCGGCGGGCAGGGGATGAGCACAGCAGATACGCAGTATTTT.

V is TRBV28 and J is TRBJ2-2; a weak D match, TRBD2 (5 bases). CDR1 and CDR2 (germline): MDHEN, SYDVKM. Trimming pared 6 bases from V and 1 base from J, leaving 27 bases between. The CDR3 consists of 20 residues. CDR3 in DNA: TGTGCCAGCAGCTCACGGGGTAGCGTACTTAGGCGACGGAACACCGGGGAGCTGTTTTTT. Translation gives CASSSRGSVLRRRNTGELFF.

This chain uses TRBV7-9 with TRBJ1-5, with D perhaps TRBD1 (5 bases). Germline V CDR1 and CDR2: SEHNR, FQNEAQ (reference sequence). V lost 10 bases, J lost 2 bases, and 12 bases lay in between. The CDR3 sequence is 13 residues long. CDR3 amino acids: CATQPGGNQPQHF. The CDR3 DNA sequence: TGTGCCACCCAACCGGGGGGCAATCAGCCCCAGCATTTT. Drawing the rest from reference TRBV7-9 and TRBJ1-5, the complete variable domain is DTGVSQNPRHKITKRGQNVTFRCDPISEHNRLYWYRQTLGQGPEFLTYFQNEAQLEKSRLLSDRFSAERPKGSFSTLEIQRTEQGDSAMYLCATQPGGNQPQHFGDGTRLSIL.

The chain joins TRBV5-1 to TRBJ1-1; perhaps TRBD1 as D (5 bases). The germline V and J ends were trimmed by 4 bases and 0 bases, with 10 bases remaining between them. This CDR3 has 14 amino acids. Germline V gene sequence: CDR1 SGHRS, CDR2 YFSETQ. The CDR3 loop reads CASSPGGMNTEAFF. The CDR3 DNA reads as TGCGCCAGCAGCCCGGGGGGAATGAACACTGAAGCTTTCTTT. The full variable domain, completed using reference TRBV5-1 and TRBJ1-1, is KAGVTQTPRYLIKTRGQQVTLSCSPISGHRSVSWYQQTPGQGLQFLFEYFSETQRNKGNFPGRFSGRQFSNSRSEMNVSTLELGDSALYLCASSPGGMNTEAFFGQGTRLTVV.

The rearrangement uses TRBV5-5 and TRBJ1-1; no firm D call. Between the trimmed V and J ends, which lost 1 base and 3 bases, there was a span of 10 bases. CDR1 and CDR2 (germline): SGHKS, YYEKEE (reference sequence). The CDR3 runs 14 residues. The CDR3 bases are TGTGCCAGCAGCTTGAATAAGGGAGACACTGAAGCTTTCTTT. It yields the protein CASSLNKGDTEAFF.

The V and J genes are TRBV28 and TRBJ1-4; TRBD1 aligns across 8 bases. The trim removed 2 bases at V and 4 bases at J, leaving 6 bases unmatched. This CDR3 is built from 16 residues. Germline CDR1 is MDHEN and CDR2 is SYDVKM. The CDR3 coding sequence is TGTGCCAGCAGTTTAAGCAGGGGGCCGGTTAATGAAAAACTGTTTTTT. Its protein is CASSLSRGPVNEKLFF.

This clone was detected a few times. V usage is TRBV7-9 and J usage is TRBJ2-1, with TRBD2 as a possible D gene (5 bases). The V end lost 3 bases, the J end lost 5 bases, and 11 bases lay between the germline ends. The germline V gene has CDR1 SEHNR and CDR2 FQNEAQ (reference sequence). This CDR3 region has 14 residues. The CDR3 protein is CASSFYSGNNEQFF. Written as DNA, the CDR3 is TGTGCCAGCAGCTTTTATTCGGGGAACAATGAGCAGTTCTTC.

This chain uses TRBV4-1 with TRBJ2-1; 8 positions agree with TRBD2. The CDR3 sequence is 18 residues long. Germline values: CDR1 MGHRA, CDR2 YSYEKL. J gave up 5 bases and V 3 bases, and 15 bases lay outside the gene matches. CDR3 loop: CASSQIIARTSLDNEQFF. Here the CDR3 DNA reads TGCGCCAGCAGCCAGATTATTGCACGGACTAGCCTTGACAATGAGCAGTTCTTC.

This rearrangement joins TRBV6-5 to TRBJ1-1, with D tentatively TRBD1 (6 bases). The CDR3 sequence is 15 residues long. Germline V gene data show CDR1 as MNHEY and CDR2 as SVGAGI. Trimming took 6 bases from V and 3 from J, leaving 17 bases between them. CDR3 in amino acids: CASRDMGGADTEAFF. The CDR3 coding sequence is TGTGCCAGCAGGGATATGGGGGGGGCGGACACTGAAGCTTTCTTT.

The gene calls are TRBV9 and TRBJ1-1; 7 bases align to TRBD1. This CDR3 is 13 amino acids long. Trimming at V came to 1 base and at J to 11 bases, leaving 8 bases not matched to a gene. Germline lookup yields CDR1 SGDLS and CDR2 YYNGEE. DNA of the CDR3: TGTGCCAGCAGCGTATCCGACAGGGATTATGCTTTCTTT. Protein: CASSVSDRDYAFF.

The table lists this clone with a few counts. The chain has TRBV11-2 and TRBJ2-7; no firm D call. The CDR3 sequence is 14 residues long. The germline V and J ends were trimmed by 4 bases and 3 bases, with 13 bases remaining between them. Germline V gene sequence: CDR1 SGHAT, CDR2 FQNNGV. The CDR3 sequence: CASSSGPPVYEQYV. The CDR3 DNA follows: TGTGCCAGCAGCTCTGGCCCTCCCGTCTACGAGCAGTACGTC.

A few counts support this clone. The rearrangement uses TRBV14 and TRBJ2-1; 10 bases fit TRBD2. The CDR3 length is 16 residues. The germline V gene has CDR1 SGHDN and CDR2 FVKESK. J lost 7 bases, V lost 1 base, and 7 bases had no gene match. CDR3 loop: CASSQAAGGAGNEQFF. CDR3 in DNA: TGTGCCAGCAGCCAAGCAGCGGGGGGGGCAGGTAATGAGCAGTTCTTC.

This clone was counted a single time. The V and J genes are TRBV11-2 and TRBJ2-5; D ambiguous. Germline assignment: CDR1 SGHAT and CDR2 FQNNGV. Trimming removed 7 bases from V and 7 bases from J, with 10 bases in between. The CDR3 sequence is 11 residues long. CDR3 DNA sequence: TGTGCCAGCAACTATCTCGGGACCCAGTACTTC. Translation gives CASNYLGTQYF.

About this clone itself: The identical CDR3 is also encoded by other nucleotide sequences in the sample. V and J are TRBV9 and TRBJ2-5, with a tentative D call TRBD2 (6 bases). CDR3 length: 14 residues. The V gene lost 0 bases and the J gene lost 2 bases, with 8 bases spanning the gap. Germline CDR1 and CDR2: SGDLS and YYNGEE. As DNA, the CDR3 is TGTGCCAGCAGCGTAGGAAGCGGGCAAGAGACCCAGTACTTC. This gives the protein CASSVGSGQETQYF.

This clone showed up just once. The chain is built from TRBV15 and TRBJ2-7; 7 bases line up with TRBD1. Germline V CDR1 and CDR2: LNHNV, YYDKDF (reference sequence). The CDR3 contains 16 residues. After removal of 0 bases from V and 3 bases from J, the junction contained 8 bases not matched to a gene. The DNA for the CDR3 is TGTGCCACCAGCAGAGATCGTTCAGGACAGGTCTACGAGCAGTACTTC. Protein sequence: CATSRDRSGQVYEQYF.

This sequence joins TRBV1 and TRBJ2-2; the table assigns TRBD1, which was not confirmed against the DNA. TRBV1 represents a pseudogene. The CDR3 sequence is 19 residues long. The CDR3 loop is CTSSQERGQFSSNTGELFF. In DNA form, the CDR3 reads TGCACCAGCAGCCAAGAAAGGGGACAGTTTTCCTCGAACACCGGGGAGCTGTTTTTT.

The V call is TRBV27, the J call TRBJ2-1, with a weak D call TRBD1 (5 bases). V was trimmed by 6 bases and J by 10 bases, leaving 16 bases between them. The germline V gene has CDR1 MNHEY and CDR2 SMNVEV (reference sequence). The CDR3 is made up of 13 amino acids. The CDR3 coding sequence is TGTGCCAGCAGCGGCATCGACAGTATAGAGCAGTTCTTC. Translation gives CASSGIDSIEQFF.

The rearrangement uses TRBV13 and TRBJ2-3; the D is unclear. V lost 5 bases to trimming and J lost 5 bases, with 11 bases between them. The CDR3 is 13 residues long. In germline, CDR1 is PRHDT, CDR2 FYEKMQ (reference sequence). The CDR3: CASSPPVVDTQYF. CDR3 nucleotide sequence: TGTGCCAGCAGCCCCCCTGTCGTAGATACGCAGTATTTT.

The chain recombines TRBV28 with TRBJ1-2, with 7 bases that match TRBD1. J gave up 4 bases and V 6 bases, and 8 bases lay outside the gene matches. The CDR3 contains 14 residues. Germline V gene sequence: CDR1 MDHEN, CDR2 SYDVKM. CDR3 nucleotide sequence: TGTGCCAGCAGACCTGAGACAGGGATCTATGGCTACACCTTC. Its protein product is CASRPETGIYGYTF.

The CDR3 DNA follows: TGTGCCAGCTCACCTCCGGGACTAGCAGCCCAAGAGACCCAGTACTTC. This sequence encodes CASSPPGLAAQETQYF. The chain joins TRBV18 to TRBJ2-5, with 9 bases fitting TRBD2. Unmatched junction bases numbered 6, after V lost 3 bases and J lost 1 base. The CDR3 is 16 residues long. Germline V lookup: CDR1 KGHSH, CDR2 LQKENI.